Listed below are T cell receptor beta chains from one sample, sequenced in a study of shared clonotypes between healthy human individuals. The protocol was immunoSEQ multiplex PCR, while the TCRdb copy is restricted to in-frame clones and leaves out a portion. The repertoire holds about 1 million clones, with approximately 76% as singletons. The sample comprised memory CD4+ T cells sorted from blood. These receptors were obtained from a man aged 18 to 29 in good health. Each CDR3 is given with its conserved first and last residue. The D gene is left open where the match is weak. The size of a clone is reported for some rows only, either as once, few or many, or as a class for expanded clones.

j_gene: TRBJ2-5
v_gene: TRBV5-4
abundance: -
d_gene: TRBD2
len: 16
CDR3nt: TGTGCCAGCAGCTTACCCAGGGAGGGGAGGGCTGAGACCCAGTACTTC
CDR3aa: CASSLPREGRAETQYF

j_gene: TRBJ1-2
v_gene: TRBV5-1
abundance: -
d_gene: -
len: 14
CDR3nt: TGCGCCAGCAGCTCCTTGGAGAGGGGCCCTGGCTACACCTTC
CDR3aa: CASSSLERGPGYTF

j_gene: TRBJ2-2
v_gene: TRBV5-1
abundance: -
d_gene: -
len: 15
CDR3nt: TGCGCCAGCAGCTTGATGTGGGGGGCCGCCGGGGAGCTGTTTTTT
CDR3aa: CASSLMWGAAGELFF

j_gene: TRBJ2-4
v_gene: TRBV5-6
abundance: -
d_gene: TRBD2
len: 15
CDR3nt: TGTGCCAGCAGCACCGGACTAGCGGGAGGCGACATTCAGTACTTC
CDR3aa: CASSTGLAGGDIQYF

j_gene: TRBJ2-2
v_gene: TRBV29-1
abundance: -
d_gene: -
len: 15
CDR3nt: TGCAGCGTTGCCGGGGGCCCTACCCTGCCCGGGGAGCTGTTTTTT
CDR3aa: CSVAGGPTLPGELFF

j_gene: TRBJ1-6
v_gene: TRBV7-8
abundance: -
d_gene: -
len: 16
CDR3nt: TGTGCCAGCAGCTTTGGACAGACTGGTTATAATTCACCCCTCCACTTT
CDR3aa: CASSFGQTGYNSPLHF

j_gene: TRBJ2-7
v_gene: TRBV6-5
abundance: -
d_gene: TRBD1
len: 15
CDR3nt: TGTGCCAGCAGCTACGGGACAGCTAGCTCCTACGAGCAGTACTTC
CDR3aa: CASSYGTASSYEQYF

j_gene: TRBJ2-1
v_gene: TRBV7-2
abundance: -
d_gene: -
len: 12
CDR3nt: TGTGCCAGCAGCCTTAGGACGAATGAGCAGTTCTTC
CDR3aa: CASSLRTNEQFF

j_gene: TRBJ2-1
v_gene: TRBV6-6
abundance: -
d_gene: TRBD2
len: 14
CDR3nt: TGTGCCAGCAGCTCCGGACTAGCGGGAGTAGAGCAGTTCTTC
CDR3aa: CASSSGLAGVEQFF

j_gene: TRBJ2-3
v_gene: TRBV5-4
abundance: -
d_gene: -
len: 15
CDR3nt: TGTGCCAGCAGCCCCCCTCGGGGGAGAGAAGATACGCAGTATTTT
CDR3aa: CASSPPRGREDTQYF

j_gene: TRBJ2-5
v_gene: TRBV10-2
abundance: -
d_gene: -
len: 12
CDR3nt: TGCGCCAGCACGTCGGGGGCAGGGGAGCAGTACTTC
CDR3aa: CASTSGAGEQYF

j_gene: TRBJ2-1
v_gene: TRBV30
abundance: -
d_gene: TRBD1
len: 15
CDR3nt: TGTGCCTGGAGTTGGACAGGTGGGTCCTACAATGAGCAGTTCTTC
CDR3aa: CAWSWTGGSYNEQFF

j_gene: TRBJ2-6
v_gene: TRBV15
abundance: -
d_gene: TRBD1
len: 18
CDR3nt: TGTGCCACCAGCAGAGAGAGGACAGGGTTTTCTGGGGCCAACGTCCTGACTTTC
CDR3aa: CATSRERTGFSGANVLTF

j_gene: TRBJ2-3
v_gene: TRBV5-1
abundance: -
d_gene: -
len: 13
CDR3nt: TGCGCCAGCAGCTTGGATGGGAGGGATACGCAGTATTTT
CDR3aa: CASSLDGRDTQYF

j_gene: TRBJ2-3
v_gene: TRBV7-8
abundance: once
d_gene: TRBD2
len: 16
CDR3nt: TGTGCCAGCAGCGCGTCCGGGACTAGCGGGCACAATACGCAGTATTTT
CDR3aa: CASSASGTSGHNTQYF

j_gene: TRBJ1-6
v_gene: TRBV27
abundance: -
d_gene: TRBD1
len: 19
CDR3nt: TGTGCCAGCAGTTTAAGTAAGGGGGCCGAGAGGTCCTATAATTCACCCCTCCACTTT
CDR3aa: CASSLSKGAERSYNSPLHF

j_gene: TRBJ2-7
v_gene: TRBV18
abundance: -
d_gene: TRBD1
len: 14
CDR3nt: TGTGCCAGCTCACTGGGGACAGAAAGGTACGAGCAGTACTTC
CDR3aa: CASSLGTERYEQYF

j_gene: TRBJ2-5
v_gene: TRBV7-2
abundance: few
d_gene: TRBD1
len: 13
CDR3nt: TGTGCCAGCAGCTTGACAGGGTGGGAGACCCAGTACTTC
CDR3aa: CASSLTGWETQYF

j_gene: TRBJ2-3
v_gene: TRBV5-1
abundance: -
d_gene: TRBD2
len: 18
CDR3nt: TGCGCCAGCAGCTTGTCGCTAGCGGGAGGGCTTAGCACAGATACGCAGTATTTT
CDR3aa: CASSLSLAGGLSTDTQYF

j_gene: TRBJ1-4
v_gene: TRBV5-1
abundance: -
d_gene: -
len: 14
CDR3nt: TGCGCCAGCAGCTTGGGGCAGCAAGGTGAAAAACTGTTTTTT
CDR3aa: CASSLGQQGEKLFF

j_gene: TRBJ1-5
v_gene: TRBV5-1
abundance: -
d_gene: TRBD1
len: 15
CDR3nt: TGCGCCAGCAGCTCCGGGACAGGGGGCGATCAGCCCCAGCATTTT
CDR3aa: CASSSGTGGDQPQHF

j_gene: TRBJ2-7
v_gene: TRBV7-9
abundance: few
d_gene: -
len: 11
CDR3nt: TGTGCCAGCAGCCTCGGACCCGAGCAGTACTTC
CDR3aa: CASSLGPEQYF

j_gene: TRBJ2-1
v_gene: TRBV4-3
abundance: -
d_gene: -
len: 14
CDR3nt: TGCGCCAGCAGCCAAGGAACAGCGAACAATGAGCAGTTCTTC
CDR3aa: CASSQGTANNEQFF

j_gene: TRBJ1-4
v_gene: TRBV5-4
abundance: -
d_gene: -
len: 13
CDR3nt: TGTGCCAGCAGCTTGGGGGACCTTGGAAAACTGTTTTTT
CDR3aa: CASSLGDLGKLFF

j_gene: TRBJ2-5
v_gene: TRBV27
abundance: few
d_gene: TRBD2
len: 16
CDR3nt: TGTGCCAGCACCCTGAGGGGGGGGACTAGCTGGGAGACCCAGTACTTC
CDR3aa: CASTLRGGTSWETQYF

j_gene: TRBJ2-7
v_gene: TRBV5-8
abundance: -
d_gene: TRBD1
len: 16
CDR3nt: TGTGCCAGCAGCTTGGCCGGGACAGCGGCCGTCGTTGAGCAGTACTTC
CDR3aa: CASSLAGTAAVVEQYF

j_gene: TRBJ1-3
v_gene: TRBV6-5
abundance: few
d_gene: -
len: 12
CDR3nt: TGTGCCAGCAGGGACGGTGTGCGTACCATATATTTT
CDR3aa: CASRDGVRTIYF

j_gene: TRBJ2-1
v_gene: TRBV2
abundance: -
d_gene: TRBD1
len: 16
CDR3nt: TGTGCCAGCGGTAGCATCAAGGGACAGTTAAACAATGAGCAGTTCTTC
CDR3aa: CASGSIKGQLNNEQFF

j_gene: TRBJ2-2
v_gene: TRBV11-2
abundance: -
d_gene: -
len: 13
CDR3nt: TGTGCCAGCAGCCCCGGGACTTACGGGGAGCTGTTTTTT
CDR3aa: CASSPGTYGELFF

j_gene: TRBJ2-4
v_gene: TRBV2
abundance: -
d_gene: TRBD1
len: 16
CDR3nt: TGTGCCAGCAGTGAAGAGGGACAGGGGGCCAAAAACATTCAGTACTTC
CDR3aa: CASSEEGQGAKNIQYF

j_gene: TRBJ1-1
v_gene: TRBV2
abundance: -
d_gene: -
len: 13
CDR3nt: TGTGCCAGCACCCTTTATAAGGAGGCTGAAGCTTTCTTT
CDR3aa: CASTLYKEAEAFF

j_gene: TRBJ2-3
v_gene: TRBV13
abundance: -
d_gene: TRBD1
len: 17
CDR3nt: TGTGCCAGCAGCCGACGAACAGGGGCGCCGGGTACAGATACGCAGTATTTT
CDR3aa: CASSRRTGAPGTDTQYF

j_gene: TRBJ1-3
v_gene: TRBV10-3
abundance: -
d_gene: TRBD1
len: 16
CDR3nt: TGTGCCACCCGGACAGGGGGCTTCATCTCTGGAAACACCATATATTTT
CDR3aa: CATRTGGFISGNTIYF

j_gene: TRBJ2-1
v_gene: TRBV28
abundance: once
d_gene: -
len: 12
CDR3nt: TGTGCCAGCAGTTTGGAGTACAATGAGCAGTTCTTC
CDR3aa: CASSLEYNEQFF

j_gene: TRBJ1-1
v_gene: TRBV6-6
abundance: -
d_gene: -
len: 15
CDR3nt: TGTGCCAGCAGTTACCCGAGGGGGTCGAACACTGAAGCTTTCTTT
CDR3aa: CASSYPRGSNTEAFF

j_gene: TRBJ2-7
v_gene: TRBV5-6
abundance: few
d_gene: -
len: 14
CDR3nt: TGTGCCAGCAGCGTCTCTGGGCCCGCCTACGAGCAGTACTTC
CDR3aa: CASSVSGPAYEQYF

j_gene: TRBJ2-5
v_gene: TRBV2
abundance: -
d_gene: -
len: 13
CDR3nt: TGTGCCGGAAGAGAAAGCACCAAAGAGACCCAGTACTTC
CDR3aa: CAGRESTKETQYF

j_gene: TRBJ2-1
v_gene: TRBV5-1
abundance: few
d_gene: TRBD2
len: 14
CDR3nt: TGCGCCAGCCACTGGGGGGGTGCGAGCAATGAGCAGTTCTTC
CDR3aa: CASHWGGASNEQFF

j_gene: TRBJ2-7
v_gene: TRBV6-1
abundance: -
d_gene: -
len: 14
CDR3nt: TGTGCCAGCAGCCCTGAGACTAACTCCTACGAGCAGTACTTC
CDR3aa: CASSPETNSYEQYF

j_gene: TRBJ1-3
v_gene: TRBV28
abundance: -
d_gene: TRBD1
len: 15
CDR3nt: TGTGCCAGCAGTTCCGGGGGGACAGATAAGAACACCATATATTTT
CDR3aa: CASSSGGTDKNTIYF

j_gene: TRBJ1-1
v_gene: TRBV6-1
abundance: -
d_gene: -
len: 14
CDR3nt: TGTGCCAGCAGTGAAGCGGGCAGCGCATTTGAAGCTTTCTTT
CDR3aa: CASSEAGSAFEAFF

j_gene: TRBJ1-1
v_gene: TRBV11-2
abundance: few
d_gene: -
len: 14
CDR3nt: TGTGCCAGCAGCCCCTCCCGACAAAGAGTGGAAGCTTTCTTT
CDR3aa: CASSPSRQRVEAFF

j_gene: TRBJ2-5
v_gene: TRBV28
abundance: -
d_gene: -
len: 12
CDR3nt: TGTGCCAGCACCGACCGAACGGAGACCCAGTACTTC
CDR3aa: CASTDRTETQYF

j_gene: TRBJ2-7
v_gene: TRBV10-3
abundance: -
d_gene: -
len: 15
CDR3nt: TGTGCCATCAGCCAAACAGGAGCAGCCTCCTACGAGCAGTACTTC
CDR3aa: CAISQTGAASYEQYF

j_gene: TRBJ1-1
v_gene: TRBV5-5
abundance: once
d_gene: -
len: 14
CDR3nt: TGTGCCAGCAGCCCAGGGCTAAGGACGACGGGAGCTTTCTTT
CDR3aa: CASSPGLRTTGAFF